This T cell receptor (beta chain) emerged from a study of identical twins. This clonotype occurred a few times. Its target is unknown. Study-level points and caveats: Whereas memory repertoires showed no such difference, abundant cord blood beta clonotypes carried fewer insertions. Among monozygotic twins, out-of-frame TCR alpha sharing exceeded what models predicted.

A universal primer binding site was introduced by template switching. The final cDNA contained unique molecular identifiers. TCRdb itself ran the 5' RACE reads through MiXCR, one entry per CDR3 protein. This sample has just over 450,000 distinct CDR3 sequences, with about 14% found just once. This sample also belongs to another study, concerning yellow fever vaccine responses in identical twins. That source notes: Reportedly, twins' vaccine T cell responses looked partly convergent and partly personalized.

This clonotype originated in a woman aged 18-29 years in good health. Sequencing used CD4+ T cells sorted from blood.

CDR3: CASSPGDRATGYTF. The CDR3 DNA reads as TGTGCCAGCAGCCCTGGGGACAGGGCCACTGGCTACACCTTC. V gene TRBV12-3 or TRBV12-4 combines with J gene TRBJ1-2, with 9 bases that match TRBD1. The CDR3 is 14 residues long. Germline trimming cut 6 bases from V and 7 bases from J; bases unmatched to any gene: 9.